This T cell receptor (beta chain) was retrieved from a study of human T cells and chemical hapten exposure. CDR1 is SGHVS and CDR2 is FNYEAQ in the germline V gene. The CDR3 runs 14 residues. Deletions cut 5 bases from V and 5 bases from J, with 16 bases between. Each CDR3 protein gets one entry after TCRdb re-called the RACE reads with MiXCR. This sample has about 97,000 distinct CDR3 sequences, with 25% to 35% found just once. Time point defined: patch test 3, about 24 weeks after DPC sensitization. Specified treatment: therapeutic diphenylcyclopropenone sensitization with weekly scalp DPC. This clonotype was seen a few times.

The sample here was whole blood, taken in connection with sensitization to the hapten diphenylcyclopropenone (DPC). The chain links TRBV7-6 to TRBJ2-7; D is perhaps TRBD1 or TRBD2 (5 bases each). The TCR sequence derives from a middle-aged man with alopecia areata. Some clones in this sample may be carry-over from other donors' samples. The CDR3 DNA follows: TGTGCCAGCAGCGCGGACCAGGGAGCGAACGAGCAGTACTTC. Protein: CASSADQGANEQYF. Supplemented by reference TRBV7-6 and TRBJ2-7, the full variable domain reads GAGVSQSPRYKVTKRGQDVALRCDPISGHVSLYWYRQALGQGPEFLTYFNYEAQQDKSGLPNDRFSAERPEGSISTLTIQRTEQRDSAMYRCASSADQGANEQYFGPGTRLTVT.